These 22 T cell receptor beta chains originate from one sample sequenced in a study of blood T cell repertoires in COVID-19. Only in-frame clones appear in the TCRdb table, and some are missing; sequencing was by immunoSEQ multiplex PCR. The table records hundreds of thousands of clones, around 86% of them present only once. Source material: PBMCs or T cells enriched from blood (not recorded which). These receptors came from a man between 40 and 49 years old who had recovered from COVID-19.

This clone was seen more than once but under ten times. This chain joins TRBV11-1 and TRBJ2-1; the D is unclear. Germline values: CDR1 SGHAT, CDR2 FQDESV (reference sequence). The CDR3 spans 12 residues. The ends were cut back, 4 bases at V and 4 bases at J, with 5 bases in the middle. DNA of the CDR3: TGTGCCAGCAGCTGGCAATACAATGAGCAGTTCTTC. It yields the protein CASSWQYNEQFF. Full variable domain (missing parts from reference TRBV11-1 and TRBJ2-1): EAEVAQSPRYKITEKSQAVAFWCDPISGHATLYWYRQILGQGPELLVQFQDESVVDDSQLPKDRFSAERLKGVDSTLKIQPAELGDSAMYLCASSWQYNEQFFGPGTRLTVL.

The rearrangement uses TRBV7-2 and TRBJ2-7, with 13 bases aligning to TRBD2. V shed 5 bases, J shed 3 bases, and the junction held 7 bases outside the gene matches. Germline-derived CDR1 and CDR2 are SGHTA and FQGNSA. CDR3 length: 16 residues. The CDR3 sequence: CASSPTSGGTVYEQYF. Written as DNA, the CDR3 is TGTGCCAGCAGCCCGACTAGCGGGGGGACCGTCTACGAGCAGTACTTC. The full variable domain, in which reference TRBV7-2 and TRBJ2-7 provide the parts outside the CDR3, is GAGVSQSPSNKVTEKGKDVELRCDPISGHTALYWYRQSLGQGLEFLIYFQGNSAPDKSGLPSDRFSAERTGGSVSTLTIQRTQQEDSAVYLCASSPTSGGTVYEQYFGPGTRLTVT.

The rearrangement links TRBV3-1 (or the pseudogene TRBV3-2) to TRBJ2-3, with no clear D. Germline lookup yields CDR1 LGHDT and CDR2 YNNKEL (reference sequence). The germline V and J ends were trimmed by 4 bases and 1 base, with 9 bases remaining between them. This CDR3 has 14 amino acids. The CDR3, as DNA: TGTGCCAGCAGCCTCGCCCCGGGCACAGATACGCAGTATTTT. Protein: CASSLAPGTDTQYF.

The chain joins TRBV19 to TRBJ2-7; tentative D call: TRBD2 (6 bases). From germline, CDR1 is LNHDA and CDR2 SQIVND (reference sequence). V lost 3 bases and J lost 6, with 15 bases in between. This CDR3 is built from 14 residues. This CDR3 is CASSISLGLGEQYF. DNA of the CDR3: TGTGCCAGTAGTATTTCCCTGGGACTCGGCGAGCAGTACTTC.

The J gene is TRBJ1-3, the V gene TRBV4-1, with D unclear. V lost 4 bases and J lost 0, with 13 bases in between. Per germline, CDR1 MGHRA and CDR2 YSYEKL. The CDR3 has 16 residues. The CDR3 region is CASSLTGIISGNTIYF. The CDR3 DNA follows: TGCGCCAGCAGCCTAACCGGGATAATCTCTGGAAACACCATATATTTT.

The chain carries TRBV30 and TRBJ1-3; 8 positions agree with TRBD1. This CDR3 is 18 amino acids long. Per the germline V gene, CDR1 is GTSNPN and CDR2 is SVGIG (reference sequence). V shed 2 bases, J shed 1 base, and the junction held 13 bases outside the gene matches. This chain's CDR3 is CAWSNTGGSGESGNTIYF. In nucleotides, the CDR3 is TGTGCCTGGAGTAACACAGGGGGGAGTGGAGAATCTGGAAACACCATATATTTT.

J is TRBJ2-1 and V is TRBV19, with D possibly being TRBD1 (6 bases). Trimming cost V 3 bases and J 0 bases, with 21 bases left between them. The CDR3 is 19 amino acids. From germline, CDR1 is LNHDA and CDR2 SQIVND (reference sequence). The CDR3 reads CASSIPTGPGLNSYNEQFF. CDR3 bases: TGTGCCAGTAGTATCCCCACAGGGCCCGGTTTAAACTCCTACAATGAGCAGTTCTTC.

This chain links TRBV5-1 with TRBJ2-7; 9 nucleotides align to TRBD2. This CDR3 has 15 residues. J lost 2 bases, V lost 0 bases, and 3 bases had no gene match. Germline V gene data show CDR1 as SGHRS and CDR2 as YFSETQ. The CDR3 sequence is CASSLAAGGTYEQYF. The CDR3 DNA reads TGCGCCAGCAGCTTGGCGGCGGGGGGGACCTACGAGCAGTACTTC. The entire variable domain, with the rest obtained from reference TRBV5-1 and TRBJ2-7, is as follows: KAGVTQTPRYLIKTRGQQVTLSCSPISGHRSVSWYQQTPGQGLQFLFEYFSETQRNKGNFPGRFSGRQFSNSRSEMNVSTLELGDSALYLCASSLAAGGTYEQYFGPGTRLTVT.

The V gene is TRBV28, the J gene TRBJ1-1; 7 bases are a match to TRBD1. There are 14 residues in the CDR3. Germline V lookup: CDR1 MDHEN, CDR2 SYDVKM. With V trimmed by 2 bases and J by 6 bases, 6 bases remained unmatched. This chain's CDR3 is CASSLKRTGAEAFF. In nucleotides, the CDR3 is TGTGCCAGCAGTTTAAAAAGAACAGGGGCTGAAGCTTTCTTT.

In its sample, this clone was seen once. This chain links TRBV12-5 with TRBJ2-7; TRBD1 matches at 9 bases. The trim removed 3 bases at V and 3 bases at J, leaving 15 bases unmatched. CDR3 length: 18 amino acids. Germline CDR1 LGHNT, CDR2 FRNRAP. CDR3 DNA sequence: TGTGCTAGTGGTTTCTTAGGGGGAACGGGGACAGGGATCTACGAGCAGTACTTC. Translation: CASGFLGGTGTGIYEQYF. The full variable domain, its missing parts supplied by reference TRBV12-5 and TRBJ2-7, is DARVTQTPRHKVTEMGQEVTMRCQPILGHNTVFWYRQTMMQGLELLAYFRNRAPLDDSGMPKDRFSAEMPDATLATLKIQPSEPRDSAVYFCASGFLGGTGTGIYEQYFGPGTRLTVT.

On this clone itself: Its ends do not fully match the called genes, so a read error is possible. The genes are TRBV3-1 (or the pseudogene TRBV3-2) and TRBJ2-1; 10 bases line up with TRBD2. The CDR3 is 13 residues long. Per germline, CDR1 LGHDT and CDR2 YNNKEL (reference sequence). CDR3 coding DNA: TGTGCCAGCAGTCAAGCGGGGGGGCCTGAGCAGTTCTTC. It codes for CASSQAGGPEQFF.

J is TRBJ1-1 and V is TRBV6-2 or TRBV6-3; 8 bases match TRBD1. CDR3 size: 14 residues. With V trimmed by 4 bases and J by 4 bases, 5 bases remained unmatched. Germline V lookup: CDR1 MNHEY, CDR2 SVGEGT. Here the CDR3 DNA reads TGTGCCAGCAGTTTCGGACAGGGAGGCACTGAAGCTTTCTTT. This sequence encodes CASSFGQGGTEAFF.

The chain has TRBV19 and TRBJ1-2, with D maybe TRBD1 (5 bases). Trimming removed 9 bases from V and 0 bases from J, with 11 bases in between. Germline CDR1 is LNHDA and CDR2 is SQIVND (reference sequence). CDR3 length: 13 amino acids. The CDR3 DNA is TGTGCCAGCCGGGAGACAGCTAACTATGGCTACACCTTC. It yields the protein CASRETANYGYTF.

This clone came up once. The genes are TRBV30 and TRBJ1-4; D is ambiguous. Germline CDR1 is GTSNPN and CDR2 is SVGIG (reference sequence). The V gene lost 3 bases and the J gene lost 0 bases, with 14 bases spanning the gap. The CDR3 runs 16 residues. Here the CDR3 DNA reads TGTGCCTGGAGCCGGGATTCGCCTGCAACTAATGAAAAACTGTTTTTT. It is translated as CAWSRDSPATNEKLFF.

This clone was seen only a few times. The chain joins TRBV5-6 to TRBJ1-6; D gene ambiguous. Looked up from germline, CDR1 is SGHDT and CDR2 is YYEEEE. V gave up 0 bases and J gave up 7 bases, with 5 bases separating them. The CDR3 length is 13 residues. CDR3 sequence: CASSLDSNSPLHF. The DNA for the CDR3 is TGTGCCAGCAGCTTGGACAGCAATTCACCCCTCCACTTT.

This rearrangement joins TRBV15 to TRBJ1-2, with D maybe TRBD1 (6 bases). Deletions cut 1 base from V and 5 bases from J, with 8 bases between. Per the germline V gene, CDR1 is LNHNV and CDR2 is YYDKDF (reference sequence). CDR3 length: 13 residues. The CDR3 spells CATSRGTAYGYTF. The CDR3 region has the DNA TGTGCCACCAGCAGAGGGACAGCTTATGGCTACACCTTC. Supplemented by reference TRBV15 and TRBJ1-2, the full variable domain reads DAMVIQNPRYQVTQFGKPVTLSCSQTLNHNVMYWYQQKSSQAPKLLFHYYDKDFNNEADTPDNFQSRRPNTSFCFLDIRSPGLGDTAMYLCATSRGTAYGYTFGSGTRLTVV.

This chain connects TRBV10-3 to TRBJ1-3; the D is unclear. The CDR3 loop spans 16 amino acids. Deletions cut 2 bases from V and 0 bases from J, with 11 bases between. Germline CDR1 ENHRY, CDR2 SYGVKD. This chain's CDR3 is CAISEITVLSGNTIYF. CDR3 coding DNA: TGTGCCATCAGTGAGATAACGGTCCTCTCTGGAAACACCATATATTTT.

The table lists this clone with a count of one. V gene TRBV13 combines with J gene TRBJ1-4; TRBD1 might be the D (6 bases). Trimming left V 6 bases short and J 0 bases short, with 11 bases between. The CDR3 extends over 15 amino acids. CDR1 is PRHDT, CDR2 FYEKMQ, per germline (reference sequence). CDR3 residues: CASRRWTATNEKLFF. The CDR3 bases are TGTGCCAGCAGGAGATGGACAGCAACTAATGAAAAACTGTTTTTT.

This chain joins TRBV4-1 and TRBJ2-7; the match to TRBD1 covers 7 bases. CDR1 is MGHRA, CDR2 YSYEKL, per germline. The V gene end was trimmed by 3 bases and the J gene end by 2 bases; junction bases not matched to a gene: 7. The CDR3 totals 15 residues. This CDR3 reads CASSQRQGEAYEQYF. CDR3 bases: TGCGCCAGCAGCCAGAGACAGGGAGAAGCCTACGAGCAGTACTTC.

The V and J genes are TRBV5-8 and TRBJ1-2; D is ambiguous. With 3 bases removed from V and 4 bases from J, the gap between germline ends came to 16 bases. The length of the CDR3 is 15 residues. Germline V CDR1 and CDR2: SGHTS, YDEGEE. DNA for the CDR3: TGTGCCAGCAGCTGGACTTCCCGGGCCCTCTATGGCTACACCTTC. Its translation is CASSWTSRALYGYTF.

The rearrangement uses TRBV6-6 and TRBJ2-7, with 9 bases lining up with TRBD2. The trim removed 6 bases at V and 4 bases at J, leaving 10 bases unmatched. The CDR3 contains 15 residues. Germline loops: CDR1 MNHNY, CDR2 SVGAGI (reference sequence). This chain's CDR3 is CASRSGRSLEYEQYF. The CDR3 bases are TGTGCCAGCAGGAGCGGGAGGAGCCTAGAATACGAGCAGTACTTC.

V and J are TRBV3-1 (or the pseudogene TRBV3-2) and TRBJ1-6; D may be TRBD1 (6 bases). V was clipped by 2 bases and J by 6 bases, with 11 bases between them. CDR1 LGHDT and CDR2 YNNKEL come from the germline V gene (reference sequence). CDR3 length: 15 residues. DNA for the CDR3: TGTGCCAGCAGCCAAAGGGGCAGGGGTAATTCACCCCTCCACTTT. This translates into CASSQRGRGNSPLHF.